This TCR beta chain was captured in a study of cytomegalovirus exposure and HLA in healthy donors. Study details: The 120 validation repertoires matched the 600 to 700 first-cohort repertoires in platform, a later analysis reported.

It was the approximately 130-subject validation cohort, separate from the roughly 700-subject first cohort, to which the donors belonged. Sequencing used immunoSEQ multiplex PCR; TCRdb keeps in-frame clones, though not all of them. The top ten hold 1% to 1.5% of the sample, which has over 100,000 clones, roughly 87% seen once. Study results and limitations: Later, an analysis found that TCR clusters from the first cohort tended to co-occur in the 120 or so validation repertoires.

CDR1 is WSHSY, CDR2 SAAADI, per germline. CDR3 size: 14 residues. V gave up 6 bases and J gave up 7 bases; unmatched junction bases: 8. Note on this clone: Its matching antigen is unknown.

The V call is TRBV10-2, the J call TRBJ1-5; 8 nucleotides line up with TRBD1. Sequenced input: PBMCs. This TCR came from a woman between 18 and 29 years old in good health and CMV-seronegative. Written as DNA, the CDR3 is TGCGCCAGCAGGTCTTCAGGGGGCGCGCAGCCCCAGCATTTT. As protein: CASRSSGGAQPQHF.